The clone carrying this TCR beta chain has only one observation. Since a much larger clone is just one base distant, this may be a read error. Since no conserved phenylalanine or tryptophan closes the CDR3, a read error is the likely cause. The data derive from a study of Graves' ophthalmopathy and Graves' hyperthyroidism. Whole-study context: Where ophthalmopathy was absent within 18 months of follow-up, hyperthyroidism was stable.

Investigators amplified TCR beta CDR3 regions from RNA transcripts. Following a first-round RT-PCR that used HTBI primers, a second-round multiplex PCR was carried out. TCRdb processed the multiplex PCR reads anew with MiXCR; each CDR3 protein has one entry. The profile covers around 1.1 million distinct CDR3 sequences, with around a third appearing a single time and over 8.5% taken by the ten largest. The CDR3 is 14 residues long. V was cut by 2 bases and J by 0 bases, with 9 bases left in between. Germline V lookup: CDR1 SGDLS, CDR2 YYNGEE. Sequences were obtained from peripheral blood or thyroid tissue (not recorded which). The source is an adult man with Graves' hyperthyroidism. The chain combines TRBV9 with TRBJ2-7; the D is unclear. The CDR3 nucleotides are TGTGCCAGCAGCGTCTGGACGGTCTCCTACGAGCAGTACCTC. This gives the protein CASSVWTVSYEQYL.